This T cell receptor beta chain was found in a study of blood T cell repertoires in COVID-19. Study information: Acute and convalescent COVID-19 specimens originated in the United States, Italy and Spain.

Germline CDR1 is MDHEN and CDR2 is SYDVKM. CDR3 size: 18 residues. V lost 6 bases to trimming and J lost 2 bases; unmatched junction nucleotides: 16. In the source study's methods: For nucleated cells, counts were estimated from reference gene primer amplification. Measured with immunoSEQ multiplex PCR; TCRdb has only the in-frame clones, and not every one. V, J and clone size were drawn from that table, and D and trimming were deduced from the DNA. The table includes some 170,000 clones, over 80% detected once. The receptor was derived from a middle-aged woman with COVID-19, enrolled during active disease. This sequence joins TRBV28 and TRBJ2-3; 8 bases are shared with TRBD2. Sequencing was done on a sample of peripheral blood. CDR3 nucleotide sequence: TGTGCCAGCAGCCGTCGACGGTTAGCGGGAAGAATCACAGATACGCAGTATTTT. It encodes CASSRRRLAGRITDTQYF.